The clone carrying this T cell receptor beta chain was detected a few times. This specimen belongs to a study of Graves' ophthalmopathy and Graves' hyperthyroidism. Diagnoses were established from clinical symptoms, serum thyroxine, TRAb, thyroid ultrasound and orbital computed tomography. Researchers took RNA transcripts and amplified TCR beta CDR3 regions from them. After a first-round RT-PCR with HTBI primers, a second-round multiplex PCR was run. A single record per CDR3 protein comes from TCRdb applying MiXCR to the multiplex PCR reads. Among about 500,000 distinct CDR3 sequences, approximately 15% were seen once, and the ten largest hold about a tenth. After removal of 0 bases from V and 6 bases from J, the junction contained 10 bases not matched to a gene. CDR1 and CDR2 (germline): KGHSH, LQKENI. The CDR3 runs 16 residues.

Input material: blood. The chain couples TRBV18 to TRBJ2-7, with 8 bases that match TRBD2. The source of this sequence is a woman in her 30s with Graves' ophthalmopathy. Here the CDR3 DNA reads TGTGCCAGCTCACCACCCCTTGGCGCGGGAGGACCCGAGCAGTACTTC. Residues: CASSPPLGAGGPEQYF.